The 32 T cell receptor beta chains presented below share a single source sample, sequenced in a study of neurological immune-mediated disorders. MiXCR, applied by TCRdb to the 5' RACE reads, yields one record per CDR3 protein. This table has some 49,000 distinct CDR3 sequences, 10% appearing once. The sample's time point: longitudinal time-point 1 (baseline). The sample was PBMCs. Receptor source: a woman aged 40-49 years in good health.

The V call is TRBV24-1, the J call TRBJ2-1, with D perhaps matching TRBD2 (6 bases). The germline V and J ends were trimmed by 5 bases and 7 bases, with 14 bases remaining between them. The CDR3 spans 14 residues. Germline V gene sequence: CDR1 KGHDR, CDR2 SFDVKD. CDR3 sequence: CATSVPGEVNEQFF. DNA for the CDR3: TGTGCCACCAGTGTGCCGGGAGAGGTGAATGAGCAGTTCTTC.

The rearrangement links TRBV29-1 to TRBJ2-7; D gene ambiguous. The CDR3 has 14 residues. V lost 2 bases and J 0 bases, leaving 11 bases between the germline ends. CDR1 SQVTM and CDR2 ANQGSEA come from the germline V gene. CDR3 residues: CSVETDERSYEQYF. In DNA, the CDR3 is TGCAGCGTTGAAACAGACGAGCGCTCCTACGAGCAGTACTTC.

This clonotype has ten or more counts. V is TRBV5-1 and J is TRBJ1-2; the D gene is possibly TRBD1 (5 bases). The CDR3 contains 14 residues. V was trimmed by 4 bases and J by 7 bases, leaving 17 bases between them. Germline V CDR1 and CDR2: SGHRS, YFSETQ. This chain's CDR3 is CASSPPGTPLGYTF. As DNA, the CDR3 is TGCGCCAGCAGCCCGCCGGGGACTCCTCTTGGCTACACCTTC.

At least ten counts were recorded for this clonotype. This chain uses TRBV7-2 with TRBJ1-6; unclear D gene. Germline lookup yields CDR1 SGHTA and CDR2 FQGNSA. Trimming removed 6 bases at V and 10 bases at J, with 13 bases between. This CDR3 comprises 13 residues. The CDR3 nucleotides are TGTGCCAGCAGTCGTCCTTCTGAATCACCCCTCCACTTT. It codes for CASSRPSESPLHF. The variable domain in full, with the rest retrieved from reference TRBV7-2 and TRBJ1-6, is GAGVSQSPSNKVTEKGKDVELRCDPISGHTALYWYRQSLGQGLEFLIYFQGNSAPDKSGLPSDRFSAERTGGSVSTLTIQRTQQEDSAVYLCASSRPSESPLHFGNGTRLTVT.

This clonotype came up many times. The chain recombines TRBV2 with TRBJ1-5; 7 bases map to TRBD1. CDR1 is SNHLY and CDR2 is FYNNEI in the germline V gene. Trimming removed 6 bases from V and 7 bases from J; junction bases left unmatched: 12. This CDR3 spans 15 amino acids. CDR3 sequence (DNA): TGTGCCAGCAGCCGGGACAGCGTTTTGGCGCAGCCCCAGCATTTT. Its protein is CASSRDSVLAQPQHF.

This clonotype was found many times. V and J are TRBV24-1 and TRBJ1-1; 9 bases agree with TRBD1. Trimming removed 2 bases from V and 3 bases from J; junction bases left unmatched: 3. The CDR3 contains 15 residues. The germline V gene has CDR1 KGHDR and CDR2 SFDVKD. As DNA, the CDR3 is TGTGCCACCAGTGATTCGCGGACAGGGGACACTGAAGCTTTCTTT. This sequence encodes CATSDSRTGDTEAFF.

This clonotype was seen at least ten times. CDR3 nucleotide sequence: TGTGCCAGCAGTTTAGGTGTGGGGAACACTGAAGCTTTCTTT. Protein sequence: CASSLGVGNTEAFF. V is TRBV12-3 or TRBV12-4 and J is TRBJ1-1; D remains ambiguous. The CDR3 spans 14 residues. Trimming left V 1 base short and J 1 base short, with 7 bases between.

In this sample, this clonotype turned up many times. The V gene is TRBV7-9, the J gene TRBJ1-1; 10 bases fit TRBD1. Germline loops: CDR1 SEHNR, CDR2 FQNEAQ (reference sequence). The V and J ends lost 5 bases and 5 bases, in that order; junction bases with no gene match: 11. The CDR3 runs 16 residues. CDR3 sequence reads: CASSATRDRGRTEAFF. In DNA, the CDR3 is TGTGCCAGCAGCGCCACTAGAGACAGGGGGCGGACTGAAGCTTTCTTT.

This clonotype was picked up many times. The chain employs TRBV5-1 and TRBJ2-3; 10 nucleotides match TRBD1. Germline trimming cut 4 bases from V and 2 bases from J; bases unmatched to any gene: 10. This CDR3 is 17 amino acids long. Germline CDR1 is SGHRS and CDR2 is YFSETQ. CDR3 bases: TGCGCCAGCAGCCCGAGGAGGGGGACAGGGGACACAGATACGCAGTATTTT. This gives the protein CASSPRRGTGDTDTQYF.

This clonotype was seen ten or more times. The chain links TRBV6-5 to TRBJ2-1, with TRBD2 as a possible D gene (6 bases). Trimming took 2 bases from V and 6 from J, leaving 17 bases between them. The CDR3 contains 16 residues. Germline values: CDR1 MNHEY, CDR2 SVGAGI. The CDR3 is CASSYLAGSFSNEQFF. The DNA of the CDR3 is TGTGCCAGCAGTTACCTGGCGGGGAGTTTCAGCAATGAGCAGTTCTTC.

This clonotype was recorded a few times. The chain links TRBV9 to TRBJ1-2, with TRBD1 matching over 8 bases. Per the germline V gene, CDR1 is SGDLS and CDR2 is YYNGEE. The CDR3 is 13 amino acids. V lost 6 bases, J lost 7 bases, and 8 bases stayed unmatched. This CDR3 reads CASTLATGGGYTF. The CDR3 nucleotides are TGTGCCAGCACCCTAGCTACAGGGGGTGGCTACACCTTC.

This clonotype was recorded at least ten times. The chain combines TRBV5-1 with TRBJ1-2; TRBD1 aligns across 9 bases. The CDR3 covers 15 residues. The V and J ends lost 4 bases and 0 bases, in that order; junction bases with no gene match: 4. Germline loops: CDR1 SGHRS, CDR2 YFSETQ. In DNA, the CDR3 is TGCGCCAGCAGCCTGGGGACAGGGTCTAACTATGGCTACACCTTC. Residues: CASSLGTGSNYGYTF.

This clonotype was seen ten or more times. The chain carries TRBV6-5 and TRBJ2-7, with D possibly TRBD1 on 5 matching bases. Trimming removed 0 bases at V and 3 bases at J, with 9 bases between. The CDR3 is 14 amino acids. The germline gives CDR1 MNHEY, CDR2 SVGAGI. This CDR3 reads CASSYSRVIYEQYF. The CDR3 bases are TGTGCCAGCAGTTACTCCAGGGTTATCTACGAGCAGTACTTC.

The CDR3 DNA is TGTGCCAGCAGTGAAGAGGGCAGGGGAAGATCACCCCTCCACTTT. Protein product: CASSEEGRGRSPLHF. This rearrangement joins TRBV2 to TRBJ1-6; perhaps TRBD1 as D (6 bases). The CDR3 runs to 15 residues. Trimming left V 1 base short and J 10 bases short, with 14 bases between. Germline loops: CDR1 SNHLY, CDR2 FYNNEI.

V and J are TRBV5-1 and TRBJ2-3; D is perhaps TRBD1 or TRBD2 (5 bases each). The CDR3 is made up of 17 amino acids. Germline lookup yields CDR1 SGHRS and CDR2 YFSETQ. V lost 4 bases to trimming and J lost 3 bases, with 21 bases between them. CDR3 loop: CASSGIHGTVGTDTQYF. Here the CDR3 DNA reads TGCGCCAGCAGCGGAATACACGGGACCGTAGGGACAGATACGCAGTATTTT.

At least ten counts were recorded for this clonotype. The rearrangement uses TRBV5-1 and TRBJ1-1; D ambiguous. The CDR3 runs to 14 residues. Trimming took 3 bases from V and 4 from J, leaving 13 bases between them. In germline, CDR1 is SGHRS, CDR2 YFSETQ. Here the CDR3 reads CASSYARAGTEAFF. The CDR3 DNA sequence: TGCGCCAGCAGCTACGCGAGGGCGGGCACTGAAGCTTTCTTT.

This clonotype was seen repeatedly, ten times or more. The J gene is TRBJ1-2, the V gene TRBV7-2, with D possibly TRBD1 on 6 matching bases. Germline V lookup: CDR1 SGHTA, CDR2 FQGNSA. Trimming stripped 4 bases from V and 2 bases from J, with 11 bases between. The CDR3 is made up of 14 amino acids. The CDR3 DNA sequence: TGTGCCAGCAGCTGGAAGGGGGGGAACTATGGCTACACCTTC. This gives the protein CASSWKGGNYGYTF.

Ten or more counts support this clonotype. The rearrangement links TRBV10-3 to TRBJ2-1; 7 bases are a match to TRBD2. Germline-derived CDR1 and CDR2 are ENHRY and SYGVKD. Losses at the gene ends were 7 bases for V and 0 bases for J; bases not matched to a gene: 6. This CDR3 is 15 amino acids long. The CDR3 region is CAITPQRDSYNEQFF. The CDR3, as DNA: TGTGCCATCACCCCCCAGCGGGACTCCTACAATGAGCAGTTCTTC.

This clonotype was detected ten times or more. The V and J genes are TRBV20-1 and TRBJ2-5, with 10 bases aligning to TRBD2. CDR1 DFQATT and CDR2 SNEGSKA come from the germline V gene (reference sequence). This CDR3 has 16 amino acids. V was clipped by 1 base and J by 3 bases; unmatched bases: 8. The CDR3 region is CSARVASGGFKETQYF. The CDR3 DNA sequence: TGCAGTGCTAGAGTAGCTAGCGGGGGCTTTAAAGAGACCCAGTACTTC.

This clonotype was observed many times. The CDR3 spells CASSLGTSGPYEQYF. In DNA form, the CDR3 reads TGCGCCAGCAGCCTCGGGACTAGCGGACCCTACGAGCAGTACTTC. The chain combines TRBV5-1 with TRBJ2-7; 11 nucleotides line up with TRBD2. The CDR3 consists of 15 residues. CDR1 is SGHRS, CDR2 YFSETQ, per germline. Losses at the gene ends were 4 bases for V and 2 bases for J; bases not matched to a gene: 5.

Ten or more counts support this clonotype. The chain links TRBV20-1 to TRBJ2-3, with 7 bases lining up with TRBD2. The CDR3 runs 15 residues. V trimming: 1 base; J trimming: 6 bases; junction bases outside the gene matches: 10. Germline CDR1 reads DFQATT; CDR2 reads SNEGSKA (reference sequence). The CDR3 here is CSARGDAGVFDTQYF. CDR3 DNA: TGCAGTGCTAGAGGCGACGCGGGGGTGTTCGATACGCAGTATTTT.

This clonotype was seen at least ten times. The rearrangement links TRBV24-1 to TRBJ2-7; possible D gene TRBD1, 6 bases. The length of the CDR3 is 13 residues. CDR1 KGHDR and CDR2 SFDVKD come from the germline V gene. Trimming shortened V by 5 bases and J by 2 bases, and 9 bases separated the two germline ends. DNA for the CDR3: TGTGCCACCAGTGGTCAGGGGACCTACGAGCAGTACTTC. Translating it yields CATSGQGTYEQYF.

This clonotype was seen at least ten times. CDR3 DNA: TGTGCCAGCAGCTTATCGGGGGGGAGCTCCTACGAGCAGTACTTC. Translating gives CASSLSGGSSYEQYF. V gene TRBV5-5 combines with J gene TRBJ2-7; the match to TRBD2 covers 8 bases. The germline CDR1 and CDR2 sequences are SGHKS and YYEKEE (reference sequence). The V and J ends lost 2 bases and 0 bases, in that order; junction bases with no gene match: 4. There are 15 residues in the CDR3. The full variable domain, completed using reference TRBV5-5 and TRBJ2-7, is DAGVTQSPTHLIKTRGQQVTLRCSPISGHKSVSWYQQVLGQGPQFIFQYYEKEERGRGNFPDRFSARQFPNYSSELNVNALLLGDSALYLCASSLSGGSSYEQYFGPGTRLTVT.

This clonotype showed up many times. The V and J genes are TRBV5-1 and TRBJ2-1, with 7 bases matching TRBD2. This CDR3 comprises 14 residues. V lost 4 bases and J lost 2; bases outside the gene matches: 3. CDR1 is SGHRS and CDR2 is YFSETQ in the germline V gene. CDR3 bases: TGCGCCAGCAGCATGGGAGGGACCTACAATGAGCAGTTCTTC. This translates into CASSMGGTYNEQFF.

This clonotype was counted many times. This likely comes from a read error, as the CDR3 has no conserved phenylalanine or tryptophan at its end. The chain combines TRBV5-1 with TRBJ1-6, with no clear D. CDR1 is SGHRS and CDR2 is YFSETQ in the germline V gene. Trimming removed 0 bases from V and 10 bases from J, with 8 bases in between. The length of the CDR3 is 13 residues. This CDR3 is CASSLARNSPLHL. Here the CDR3 DNA reads TGCGCCAGCAGCTTGGCCCGGAACTCACCCCTCCACCTT.

For this clonotype: It is unclear where the CDR3 begins or ends on the DNA, so no DNA is shown, and the CDR3 is as TCRdb lists it. The chain joins TRBV20-1 to TRBJ1-1; TRBD1, the D gene given by the table, was not confirmed from the DNA. The germline CDR1 and CDR2 sequences are DFQATT and SNEGSKA (reference sequence). Termini included, the CDR3 measures 16 amino acids. The CDR3 region is CSARDWAVGANTEVFF.

This clonotype appeared many times. The chain carries TRBV9 and TRBJ1-5; no clear D gene. The length of the CDR3 is 13 residues. Trimming removed 7 bases at V and 1 base at J, with 9 bases between. Germline-derived CDR1 and CDR2 are SGDLS and YYNGEE. CDR3 in amino acids: CASGDTSNQPQHF. In nucleotides, the CDR3 is TGTGCCAGCGGCGACACAAGCAATCAGCCCCAGCATTTT.

This clonotype has only a few counts. DNA for the CDR3: TGCAGCGCCGGGTCGGGGGGAAACACTGAAGCTTTCTTT. It is translated as CSAGSGGNTEAFF. The chain uses TRBV29-1 and TRBJ1-1; TRBD1 is a possible D gene (5 bases). Looked up from germline, CDR1 is SQVTM and CDR2 is ANQGSEA. Trimming left V 7 bases short and J 2 bases short, with 14 bases between. CDR3 length: 13 amino acids.

Only a few counts were recorded for this clonotype. The chain uses TRBV7-8 and TRBJ1-4; D ambiguous. The CDR3 sequence is 15 residues long. V lost 5 bases to trimming and J lost 3 bases, with 13 bases between them. Germline lookup yields CDR1 SGHVS and CDR2 FQNEAQ. The CDR3, as DNA: TGTGCCAGCAGCCGCTCCCCCGGACCTAATGAAAAACTGTTTTTT. This codes for CASSRSPGPNEKLFF.

This clonotype was observed at least ten times. This sequence joins TRBV13 and TRBJ2-7, with 8 bases lining up with TRBD1. There are 13 residues in the CDR3. Germline CDR1 reads PRHDT; CDR2 reads FYEKMQ (reference sequence). The trim removed 5 bases at V and 8 bases at J, leaving 8 bases unmatched. CDR3 protein: CASSPSTGGKQYF. DNA of the CDR3: TGTGCCAGCAGCCCTTCTACAGGGGGAAAGCAGTACTTC.

This clonotype came up many times. V is TRBV5-1 and J is TRBJ2-3; 12 bases agree with TRBD2. J gave up 3 bases and V 0 bases, and 5 bases lay outside the gene matches. This CDR3 has 17 amino acids. In germline, CDR1 is SGHRS, CDR2 YFSETQ. For the CDR3, the DNA is TGCGCCAGCAGCTTGGCCCTAGCGGGGGGGCCGACAGATACGCAGTATTTT. This translates into CASSLALAGGPTDTQYF.

This clonotype qualifies as medium-sized (0.01 to 0.1%). The chain joins TRBV5-5 to TRBJ1-1; unclear D gene. Germline CDR1 reads SGHKS; CDR2 reads YYEKEE (reference sequence). V gave up 0 bases and J gave up 5 bases, with 11 bases separating them. The CDR3 contains 14 residues. In DNA form, the CDR3 reads TGTGCCAGCAGCTTGGTCGGGAGGCAAACTGAAGCTTTCTTT. Its protein is CASSLVGRQTEAFF.